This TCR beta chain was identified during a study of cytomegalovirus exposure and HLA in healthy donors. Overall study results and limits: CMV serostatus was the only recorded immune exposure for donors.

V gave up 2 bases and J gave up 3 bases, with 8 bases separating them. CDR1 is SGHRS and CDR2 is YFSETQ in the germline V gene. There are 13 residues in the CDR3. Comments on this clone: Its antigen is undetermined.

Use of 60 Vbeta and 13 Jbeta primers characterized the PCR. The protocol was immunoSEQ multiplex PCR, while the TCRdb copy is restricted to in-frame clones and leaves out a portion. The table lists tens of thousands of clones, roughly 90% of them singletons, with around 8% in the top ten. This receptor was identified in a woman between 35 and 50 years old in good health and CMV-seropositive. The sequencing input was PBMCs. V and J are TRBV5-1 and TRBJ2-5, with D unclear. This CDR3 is CASSFAQEETQYF. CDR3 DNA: TGCGCCAGCAGCTTTGCCCAGGAAGAGACCCAGTACTTC. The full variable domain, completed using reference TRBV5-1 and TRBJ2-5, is KAGVTQTPRYLIKTRGQQVTLSCSPISGHRSVSWYQQTPGQGLQFLFEYFSETQRNKGNFPGRFSGRQFSNSRSEMNVSTLELGDSALYLCASSFAQEETQYFGPGTRLLVL.